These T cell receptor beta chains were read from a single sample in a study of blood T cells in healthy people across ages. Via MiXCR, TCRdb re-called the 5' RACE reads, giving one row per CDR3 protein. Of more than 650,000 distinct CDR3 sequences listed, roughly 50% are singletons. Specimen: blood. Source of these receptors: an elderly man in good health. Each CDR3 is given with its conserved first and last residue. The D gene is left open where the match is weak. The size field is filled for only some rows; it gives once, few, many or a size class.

CDR3 DNA: TGTGCCAGCACGGGGACAGCTAGTCCTGGGGCCAACGTCCTGACTTTC; CDR3 protein: CASTGTASPGANVLTF; D gene: TRBD1; V gene: TRBV6-6; J gene: TRBJ2-6; clone size: .; CDR3 length: 16
CDR3 DNA: TGTGCCAGCAGATCCGGGACAGGGCCTGAAAAACTGTTTTTT; CDR3 protein: CASRSGTGPEKLFF; D gene: TRBD1; V gene: TRBV28; J gene: TRBJ1-4; clone size: .; CDR3 length: 14
CDR3 DNA: TGTGCCAGCAGCAAAGCTAGCGTACTAAGCTCCTACGAGCAGTACTTC; CDR3 protein: CASSKASVLSSYEQYF; D gene: .; V gene: TRBV21-1; J gene: TRBJ2-7; clone size: .; CDR3 length: 16
CDR3 DNA: TGTGCCAGCAGCTTGGGTTCATCTAGCGGGAGGACGACCGCGTCTGATACGCAGTATTTT; CDR3 protein: CASSLGSSSGRTTASDTQYF; D gene: TRBD2; V gene: TRBV5-5; J gene: TRBJ2-3; clone size: .; CDR3 length: 20
CDR3 DNA: TGTGCCAGCTCAAAACAGGGGGTTGGGTCCTATAATTCACCCCTCCACTTT; CDR3 protein: CASSKQGVGSYNSPLHF; D gene: TRBD1; V gene: TRBV27; J gene: TRBJ1-6; clone size: .; CDR3 length: 17
CDR3 DNA: TGTGCCAGCAGCATAAAATGGGGACAGGGAAATGGCTACACCTTC; CDR3 protein: CASSIKWGQGNGYTF; D gene: TRBD1; V gene: TRBV7-2; J gene: TRBJ1-2; clone size: .; CDR3 length: 15
CDR3 DNA: TGTGCCAGCAGCCGTAGCGAGGTGAACAATGAGCAGTTCTTC; CDR3 protein: CASSRSEVNNEQFF; D gene: .; V gene: TRBV3-1; J gene: TRBJ2-1; clone size: .; CDR3 length: 14
CDR3 DNA: TGTGCCAGCAGCGTAGCTGCAGCCGGCGAAAAACTGTTTTTT; CDR3 protein: CASSVAAAGEKLFF; D gene: .; V gene: TRBV9; J gene: TRBJ1-4; clone size: .; CDR3 length: 14
CDR3 DNA: TGTGCCAGCAGCCAAGATAGGGCAGGGGCCTCCTACGAGCAGTACTTC; CDR3 protein: CASSQDRAGASYEQYF; D gene: .; V gene: TRBV14; J gene: TRBJ2-7; clone size: .; CDR3 length: 16
CDR3 DNA: TGTGCCAGCAGCTTCCTACCCGGGACTAGTGCGGGAGGATACGCGTATTTT; CDR3 protein: CASSFLPGTSAGGYAYF; D gene: TRBD2; V gene: TRBV7-2; J gene: TRBJ2-3; clone size: many; CDR3 length: 17
CDR3 DNA: TGCGCCAGCAGCTTGGTCCTAGCGGGAGGGCAAAACAATGAGCAGTTCTTC; CDR3 protein: CASSLVLAGGQNNEQFF; D gene: TRBD2; V gene: TRBV5-1; J gene: TRBJ2-1; clone size: .; CDR3 length: 17
CDR3 DNA: TGTGCCAGCAGTGGGTCTAGTCAGTACTTC; CDR3 protein: CASSGSSQYF; D gene: .; V gene: TRBV2; J gene: TRBJ2-4; clone size: few; CDR3 length: 10
CDR3 DNA: TGCAGTCCTAGGGGCGGGAGGCGAGAGCAGTTCTTC; CDR3 protein: CSPRGGRREQFF; D gene: TRBD2; V gene: TRBV20-1; J gene: TRBJ2-1; clone size: .; CDR3 length: 12
CDR3 DNA: TGTGCCAGCAGCTACGGACTAGCGGGAGGGGACTACAATGAGCAGTTCTTC; CDR3 protein: CASSYGLAGGDYNEQFF; D gene: TRBD2; V gene: TRBV13; J gene: TRBJ2-1; clone size: .; CDR3 length: 17
CDR3 DNA: TGTGCCAGCAGCTCGGGACTAGCGGGAGGGCCGTTCGAGCAGTTCTTC; CDR3 protein: CASSSGLAGGPFEQFF; D gene: TRBD2; V gene: TRBV7-6; J gene: TRBJ2-1; clone size: .; CDR3 length: 16
CDR3 DNA: TGTGCCAGCAGTTTAGGTGTGCGCAGGGGGGACCAAGAGACCCAGTACTTC; CDR3 protein: CASSLGVRRGDQETQYF; D gene: .; V gene: TRBV28; J gene: TRBJ2-5; clone size: .; CDR3 length: 17
CDR3 DNA: TGCAGTGCTAGGAGACCACAACTTCTAGCCAAAAACATTCAGTACTTC; CDR3 protein: CSARRPQLLAKNIQYF; D gene: .; V gene: TRBV20-1; J gene: TRBJ2-4; clone size: .; CDR3 length: 16
CDR3 DNA: TGTGCCAGCAGCCAAGATAGGCGCTCCTACTCCTACAATGAGCAGTTCTTC; CDR3 protein: CASSQDRRSYSYNEQFF; D gene: .; V gene: TRBV3-1; J gene: TRBJ2-1; clone size: .; CDR3 length: 17
CDR3 DNA: TGTGCCTGGGGCACAGGGAGGGGACCCTACGAGCAGTACTTC; CDR3 protein: CAWGTGRGPYEQYF; D gene: .; V gene: TRBV30; J gene: TRBJ2-7; clone size: .; CDR3 length: 14
CDR3 DNA: TGCACCAGCAGCGGGGTGGGCAGGGACAATGAGCAGTTCTTC; CDR3 protein: CTSSGVGRDNEQFF; D gene: TRBD2; V gene: TRBV5-1; J gene: TRBJ2-1; clone size: .; CDR3 length: 14
CDR3 DNA: TGCGCCAGCAGCTTGGCCCGGCTAGCAAGCGAGACCCAGTACTTC; CDR3 protein: CASSLARLASETQYF; D gene: .; V gene: TRBV5-1; J gene: TRBJ2-5; clone size: .; CDR3 length: 15
CDR3 DNA: TGTGCCACCCACCCACAAAACCTAGGGGAGCTGTTTTTT; CDR3 protein: CATHPQNLGELFF; D gene: .; V gene: TRBV6-5; J gene: TRBJ2-2; clone size: .; CDR3 length: 13
CDR3 DNA: TGCGCCAGCAGGACCGGACTAGCGGTCACAGATACGCAGTATTTT; CDR3 protein: CASRTGLAVTDTQYF; D gene: TRBD2; V gene: TRBV5-1; J gene: TRBJ2-3; clone size: .; CDR3 length: 15
CDR3 DNA: TGCGCCAGCAGCACGCAGGGGGGAAACTATGGCTACACCTTC; CDR3 protein: CASSTQGGNYGYTF; D gene: TRBD1; V gene: TRBV5-1; J gene: TRBJ1-2; clone size: .; CDR3 length: 14
CDR3 DNA: TGCGCCAGCAGTGATAGGGCAGGGGCTTCCTACGAGCAGTACTTC; CDR3 protein: CASSDRAGASYEQYF; D gene: .; V gene: TRBV10-2; J gene: TRBJ2-7; clone size: .; CDR3 length: 15
CDR3 DNA: TGCGCCAGCAGCTTGGAGGATATCCGATACAATGAGCAGTTCTTC; CDR3 protein: CASSLEDIRYNEQFF; D gene: .; V gene: TRBV5-1; J gene: TRBJ2-1; clone size: .; CDR3 length: 15
CDR3 DNA: TGTGCCAGCAGTCGACGCGGGGCTCGGGCTAATGAAAAACTGTTTTTT; CDR3 protein: CASSRRGARANEKLFF; D gene: .; V gene: TRBV6-5; J gene: TRBJ1-4; clone size: few; CDR3 length: 16
CDR3 DNA: TGTGCCAGCAGCTTAGAGACTAGCGCCCGTAATGAGCAGTTCTTC; CDR3 protein: CASSLETSARNEQFF; D gene: TRBD2; V gene: TRBV11-3; J gene: TRBJ2-1; clone size: .; CDR3 length: 15
CDR3 DNA: TGCGCCAGCAGCTTGGTCGGCCAATCTAGCTCCTACGAGCAGTACTTC; CDR3 protein: CASSLVGQSSSYEQYF; D gene: .; V gene: TRBV5-1; J gene: TRBJ2-7; clone size: few; CDR3 length: 16
CDR3 DNA: TGTGCCAGCAGCTTAGGGGCCCAGCGGAGTTACAATGAGCAGTTCTTC; CDR3 protein: CASSLGAQRSYNEQFF; D gene: .; V gene: TRBV11-1; J gene: TRBJ2-1; clone size: .; CDR3 length: 16
CDR3 DNA: TGCGCCAGCAGCTTAGGACAGGGGGGAACTAATGAAAAACTGTTTTTT; CDR3 protein: CASSLGQGGTNEKLFF; D gene: TRBD1; V gene: TRBV5-1; J gene: TRBJ1-4; clone size: few; CDR3 length: 16
CDR3 DNA: TGTGCCAGCCTTAGCGGGAGGGACTCCTACGAGCAGTACTTC; CDR3 protein: CASLSGRDSYEQYF; D gene: TRBD2; V gene: TRBV2; J gene: TRBJ2-7; clone size: .; CDR3 length: 14
CDR3 DNA: TGTGCCACCGGTGACGCCGGGACAGGGAAAAACATTCAGTACTTC; CDR3 protein: CATGDAGTGKNIQYF; D gene: TRBD1; V gene: TRBV24-1; J gene: TRBJ2-4; clone size: .; CDR3 length: 15
CDR3 DNA: TGTGCCACCAGTGATCCCCCAGGGCTAGCGGGAGGGCCGTCGGACAATGAGCAGTTCTTC; CDR3 protein: CATSDPPGLAGGPSDNEQFF; D gene: TRBD2; V gene: TRBV24-1; J gene: TRBJ2-1; clone size: .; CDR3 length: 20
CDR3 DNA: TGCGCCAGCAGTCAAGACGGGCAAGGAAGGGGCAGATACGCGTATTTT; CDR3 protein: CASSQDGQGRGRYAYF; D gene: .; V gene: TRBV10-1; J gene: TRBJ2-3; clone size: .; CDR3 length: 16
CDR3 DNA: TGTGCCAGCAGCTCGGGACCGCTAGCCAAAAACATTCAGTACTTC; CDR3 protein: CASSSGPLAKNIQYF; D gene: .; V gene: TRBV7-6; J gene: TRBJ2-4; clone size: .; CDR3 length: 15
CDR3 DNA: TGTGCCACCAGTGATTCGGGACTAGCGGTTTTCAATGAGCAGTTCTTC; CDR3 protein: CATSDSGLAVFNEQFF; D gene: TRBD2; V gene: TRBV24-1; J gene: TRBJ2-1; clone size: .; CDR3 length: 16
CDR3 DNA: TGTGCCAGCAGTGGGTGGCAGGGCTCCTACAATGATGAGTTCTTC; CDR3 protein: CASSGWQGSYNDEFF; D gene: .; V gene: TRBV6-1; J gene: TRBJ2-1; clone size: .; CDR3 length: 15
CDR3 DNA: TGTGCCAGCACCCAGCGCTCCGAACAGAAAGCTTTCTTT; CDR3 protein: CASTQRSEQKAFF; D gene: .; V gene: TRBV12-3/TRBV12-4; J gene: TRBJ1-1; clone size: .; CDR3 length: 13
CDR3 DNA: TGTGCCAGCAGCCAAGCAGGAATCGAGCAGTACTTC; CDR3 protein: CASSQAGIEQYF; D gene: .; V gene: TRBV3-1; J gene: TRBJ2-7; clone size: .; CDR3 length: 12
CDR3 DNA: TGTGCCAGCAGCCAAGCCCACAGGGGTTTCTATGGCTACACCTTC; CDR3 protein: CASSQAHRGFYGYTF; D gene: TRBD1; V gene: TRBV4-2; J gene: TRBJ1-2; clone size: .; CDR3 length: 15
CDR3 DNA: TGTGCCAGCAGCTTTGGGTCTGCCTCCTACGAGCAGTACTTC; CDR3 protein: CASSFGSASYEQYF; D gene: .; V gene: TRBV7-9; J gene: TRBJ2-7; clone size: few; CDR3 length: 14
CDR3 DNA: TGTGCCAGCAGCTTAGGCAGTCTTCAAGAGACCCAGTACTTC; CDR3 protein: CASSLGSLQETQYF; D gene: .; V gene: TRBV7-2; J gene: TRBJ2-5; clone size: .; CDR3 length: 14
CDR3 DNA: TGTGCCAGCAGTTTTAGGGGGACTGGGGGCTACACCTTC; CDR3 protein: CASSFRGTGGYTF; D gene: .; V gene: TRBV12-3/TRBV12-4; J gene: TRBJ1-2; clone size: few; CDR3 length: 13
CDR3 DNA: TGTGCTAGCAGCCTCGGGACAGGGGGCTGGAATGAGCAGTTCTTC; CDR3 protein: CASSLGTGGWNEQFF; D gene: TRBD1; V gene: TRBV7-7; J gene: TRBJ2-1; clone size: once; CDR3 length: 15